Listed here is a single T cell receptor (beta chain). Its antigen is unidentified. With a much larger clone just one base away, this may be a read error. These data originate in a study of T cell repertoires in aging, cancer and after chemotherapy. As for the study in general: Patients with glioblastoma brain tumors were sampled before and after temozolomide-based therapy.

A mixed TRB-A/B primer pool amplified rearranged TRB by multiplex touch-down PCR. A single record per CDR3 protein comes from TCRdb applying MiXCR to the multiplex PCR reads. The data hold under 5,000 distinct CDR3 sequences, with 25% observed a single time. Trimming took 8 bases from V and 4 from J, leaving 20 bases between them. The CDR3 is 15 residues long. Germline V lookup: CDR1 SGHKS, CDR2 YYEKEE (reference sequence). Peripheral blood genomic DNA, not sorted cells or RNA, was the template. Study-wide results and limits: Median generation probability rose over the chemotherapy interval in each cancer cohort, suggesting rebound thymic output.

Sequencing was carried out using blood. The source of this sequence is a human donor with a solid tumor. V is TRBV5-5 and J is TRBJ2-3; D perhaps matches TRBD1 (5 bases). CDR3 region: CASRNMGLMPDTQYF. DNA of the CDR3: TGTGCCAGTCGGAACATGGGGCTTATGCCAGATACGCAGTATTTT.